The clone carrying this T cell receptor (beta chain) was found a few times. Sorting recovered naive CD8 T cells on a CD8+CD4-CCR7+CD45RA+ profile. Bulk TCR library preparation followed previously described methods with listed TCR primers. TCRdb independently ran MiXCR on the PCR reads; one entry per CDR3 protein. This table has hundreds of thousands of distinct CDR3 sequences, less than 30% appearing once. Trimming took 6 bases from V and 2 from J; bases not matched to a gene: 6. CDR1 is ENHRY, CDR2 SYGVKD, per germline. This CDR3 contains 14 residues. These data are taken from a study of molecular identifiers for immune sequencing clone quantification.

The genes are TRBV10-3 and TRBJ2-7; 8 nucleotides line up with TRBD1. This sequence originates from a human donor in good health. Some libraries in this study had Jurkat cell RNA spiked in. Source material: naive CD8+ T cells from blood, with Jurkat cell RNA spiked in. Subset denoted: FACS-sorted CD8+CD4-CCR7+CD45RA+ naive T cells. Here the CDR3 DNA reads TGTGCCATCAGCATCACAGGGGGTCCCTACGAGCAGTACTTC. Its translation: CAISITGGPYEQYF.